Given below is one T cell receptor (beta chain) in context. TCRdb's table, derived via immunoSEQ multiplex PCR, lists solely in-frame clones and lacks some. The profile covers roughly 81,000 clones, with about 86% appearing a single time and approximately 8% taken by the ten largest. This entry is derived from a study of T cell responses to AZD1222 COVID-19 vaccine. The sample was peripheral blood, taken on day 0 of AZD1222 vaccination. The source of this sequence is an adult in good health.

The CDR3 here is CASSESLSTSGSSNEQFF. In DNA, the CDR3 is TGCGCCAGCAGTGAGTCCCTCTCTACTAGCGGGAGTAGTAATGAGCAGTTCTTC. The J gene is TRBJ2-1, the V gene TRBV10-1, with 11 bases fitting TRBD2. With 0 bases clipped from V and 7 bases from J, the junction kept 11 bases outside the gene matches. Per germline, CDR1 WNHNN and CDR2 SYGVQD (reference sequence). CDR3 size: 18 residues.